This is a list of T cell receptor beta chains from one sample in a study of blood T cells in healthy people across ages. TCRdb re-called the 5' RACE reads through MiXCR, storing one row per CDR3 protein. The sample has 1,100,000 or so distinct CDR3 sequences; around 45% are singletons. The sample was blood. Receptors were obtained from a woman aged 60-75 years in good health. Each CDR3 is given with its conserved first and last residue. Fields, in order: J gene, clone size, D gene, CDR3 length, V gene, CDR3 protein, CDR3 DNA. A D gene is named only where the DNA matches it firmly. Clone sizes are given selectively: once, few, many, or a class where the clone is expanded.

TRBJ2-5 once TRBD1 14 TRBV3-1 CASSQLRTGVGQYF TGTGCCAGCAGCCAACTACGGACAGGGGTGGGCCAGTACTTC
TRBJ2-1 . . 16 TRBV6-1 CASSDRRGRSYNEQFF TGTGCCAGCAGTGACAGAAGAGGGAGATCCTACAATGAGCAGTTCTTC
TRBJ2-7 . . 15 TRBV18 CAGSPTTESSYEQYF TGTGCCGGCTCACCGACGACAGAGAGCTCCTACGAGCAGTACTTC
TRBJ2-7 . . 13 TRBV13 CASSSTLGSEQYF TGTGCCAGCAGCAGTACATTAGGGAGCGAGCAGTACTTC
TRBJ2-3 . TRBD2 17 TRBV13 CASSSIGTSGGPDTQYF TGTGCCAGCAGCTCAATTGGGACTAGCGGTGGCCCAGATACGCAGTATTTT
TRBJ1-4 . TRBD1 14 TRBV2 CASSGQGRDEKLFF TGTGCCAGCAGTGGACAGGGAAGGGATGAAAAACTGTTTTTT
TRBJ2-1 few . 14 TRBV7-8 CASSQSTRLSEQFF TGTGCCAGCAGCCAATCGACTAGATTAAGTGAGCAGTTCTTC
TRBJ1-2 . . 13 TRBV30 CAWSVGGTYGYTF TGTGCCTGGAGTGTAGGGGGGACCTATGGCTACACCTTC
TRBJ2-5 . TRBD1 13 TRBV6-1 CASNNRGLETQYF TGTGCCAGCAATAACAGGGGTTTGGAGACCCAGTACTTC
TRBJ2-5 few . 14 TRBV4-1 CASSQVQDQETQYF TGCGCCAGCAGCCAAGTACAGGACCAAGAGACCCAGTACTTC
TRBJ2-7 few . 17 TRBV6-5 CASSYLGTGRRWWEQYF TGTGCCAGCAGTTACCTCGGGACGGGGCGACGGTGGTGGGAGCAGTACTTC
TRBJ2-1 few . 12 TRBV2 CAIGGYNNEQFF TGTGCCATTGGGGGCTACAACAATGAGCAGTTCTTC
TRBJ2-7 . . 15 TRBV28 CASSFYLQGGYEQYF TGTGCCAGCAGTTTTTACCTGCAGGGAGGATACGAGCAGTACTTC